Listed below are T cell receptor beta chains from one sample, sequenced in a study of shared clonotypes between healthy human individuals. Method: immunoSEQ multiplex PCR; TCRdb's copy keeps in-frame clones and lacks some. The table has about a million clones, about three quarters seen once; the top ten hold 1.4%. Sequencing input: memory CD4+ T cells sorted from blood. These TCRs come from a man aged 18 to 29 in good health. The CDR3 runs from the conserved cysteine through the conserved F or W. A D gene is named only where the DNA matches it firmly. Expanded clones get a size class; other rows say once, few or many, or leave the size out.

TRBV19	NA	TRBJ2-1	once	CASSRGPLVNEQFF	TGTGCCAGTAGCCGGGGACCTCTCGTAAATGAGCAGTTCTTC
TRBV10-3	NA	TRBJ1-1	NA	CAIRDNPNTEAFF	TGTGCCATCAGGGACAACCCGAACACTGAAGCTTTCTTT
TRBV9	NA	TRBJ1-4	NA	CASSATAQPGNEKLFF	TGTGCCAGCAGCGCTACGGCCCAGCCGGGGAATGAAAAACTGTTTTTT
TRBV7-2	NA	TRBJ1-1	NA	CASSELQGWDTEAFF	TGTGCCAGCAGCGAATTACAGGGTTGGGACACTGAAGCTTTCTTT
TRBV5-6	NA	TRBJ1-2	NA	CASTREDRGGYTF	TGTGCCAGCACCAGGGAGGACAGAGGAGGCTACACCTTC
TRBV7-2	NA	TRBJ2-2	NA	CASSLGMTGELFF	TGTGCCAGCAGCTTGGGGATGACCGGGGAGCTGTTTTTT
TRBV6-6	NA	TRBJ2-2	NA	CASVSGGSNTGELFF	TGTGCCAGCGTTTCAGGGGGGAGTAACACCGGGGAGCTGTTTTTT
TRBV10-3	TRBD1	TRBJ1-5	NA	CAISGRGLGQGASNQPQHF	TGTGCCATCAGTGGGCGTGGGTTGGGACAGGGGGCCAGCAATCAGCCCCAGCATTTT
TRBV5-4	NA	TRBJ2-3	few	CASSPDSAGTDTQYF	TGTGCCAGCAGCCCCGACTCCGCCGGCACAGATACGCAGTATTTT
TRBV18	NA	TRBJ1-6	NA	CASSPTSGNNSPLHF	TGTGCCAGCTCACCGACCTCGGGGAATAATTCACCCCTCCACTTT
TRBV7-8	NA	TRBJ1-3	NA	CASSLSGGANTIYF	TGTGCCAGCAGCTTAAGCGGGGGGGCGAACACCATATATTTT
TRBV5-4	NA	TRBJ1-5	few	CASSRAGNNQPQHF	TGTGCCAGCAGCAGGGCAGGAAACAATCAGCCCCAGCATTTT
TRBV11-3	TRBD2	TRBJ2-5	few	CASSPRAGGLETQYF	TGTGCCAGCAGCCCCAGAGCGGGGGGACTCGAGACCCAGTACTTC
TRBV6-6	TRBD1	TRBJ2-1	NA	CASSKGQGSYNEQFF	TGTGCCAGCAGCAAGGGACAGGGCTCTTACAATGAGCAGTTCTTC
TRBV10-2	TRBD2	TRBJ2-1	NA	CATAGVGLNEQFF	TGCGCCACCGCGGGAGTAGGTCTCAATGAGCAGTTCTTC
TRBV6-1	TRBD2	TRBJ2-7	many	CASSAGTSLREQYF	TGTGCCAGCAGTGCCGGGACTAGCCTACGTGAGCAGTACTTC
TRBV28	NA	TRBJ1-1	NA	CASSFYGPTPTEAFF	TGTGCCAGCAGTTTCTATGGACCGACACCTACTGAAGCTTTCTTT
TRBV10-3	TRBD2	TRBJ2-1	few	CAISESGGPQNEQFF	TGTGCCATCAGTGAGTCGGGAGGGCCTCAAAATGAGCAGTTCTTC
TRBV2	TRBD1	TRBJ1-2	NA	CASRQQGNDGYTF	TGTGCCAGCAGACAACAGGGGAATGATGGCTACACCTTC
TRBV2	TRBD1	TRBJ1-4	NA	CASRADRGHNEKLFF	TGTGCCAGCAGGGCAGACAGGGGTCACAATGAAAAACTGTTTTTT
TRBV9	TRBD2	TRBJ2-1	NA	CASSGRSGGLVNEQFF	TGTGCCAGCAGCGGACGGAGCGGGGGGCTGGTGAATGAGCAGTTCTTC
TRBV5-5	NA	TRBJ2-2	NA	CASSRALLETGELFF	TGTGCCAGCAGCCGGGCTTTGCTGGAAACCGGGGAGCTGTTTTTT
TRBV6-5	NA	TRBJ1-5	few	CASSYRKSRNQPQHF	TGTGCCAGCAGTTACCGGAAAAGCAGAAATCAGCCCCAGCATTTT
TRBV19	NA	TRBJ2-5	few	CASSISRLAQETQYF	TGTGCCAGTAGTATTTCCCGGCTAGCGCAAGAGACCCAGTACTTC
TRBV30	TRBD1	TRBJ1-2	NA	CAWRGGQGSFYGYTF	TGTGCCTGGAGGGGCGGACAGGGGAGTTTTTATGGCTACACCTTC
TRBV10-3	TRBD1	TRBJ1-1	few	CAISDKGADTEAFF	TGTGCCATCAGTGATAAGGGGGCCGACACTGAAGCTTTCTTT
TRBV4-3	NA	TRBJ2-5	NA	CASSQELQIVDSPGPQYF	TGCGCCAGCAGCCAAGAATTACAAATCGTGGACTCTCCTGGGCCCCAGTACTTC
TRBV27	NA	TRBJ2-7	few	CASSLAGNYEQYF	TGTGCCAGCAGTTTGGCGGGTAACTACGAGCAGTACTTC
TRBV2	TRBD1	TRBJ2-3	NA	CASSENGRGTDTQYF	TGTGCCAGCAGTGAAAACGGCAGGGGGACAGATACGCAGTATTTT
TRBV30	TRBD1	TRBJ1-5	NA	CAWSYGQVSNQPQHF	TGTGCCTGGAGTTATGGACAGGTTAGCAATCAGCCCCAGCATTTT
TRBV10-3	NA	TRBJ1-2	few	CAISGGRASGGYTF	TGTGCCATCAGTGGGGGCAGGGCCTCAGGGGGCTACACCTTC
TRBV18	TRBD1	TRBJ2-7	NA	CASSPRTGVPHEQYF	TGTGCCAGCTCACCCCGGACAGGGGTCCCCCACGAGCAGTACTTC
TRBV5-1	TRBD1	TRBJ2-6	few	CASSRGQASSGANVLTF	TGCGCCAGCAGCCGGGGACAGGCCTCCTCTGGGGCCAACGTCCTGACTTTC
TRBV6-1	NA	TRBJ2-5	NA	CASSAGSRTPTRTQYF	TGTGCCAGCAGTGCGGGATCCCGGACACCAACGCGGACCCAGTACTTC
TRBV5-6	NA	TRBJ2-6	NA	CASRIQGTGANVLTF	TGTGCCAGCAGGATACAGGGTACTGGGGCCAACGTCCTGACTTTC